The source of this TCR beta chain is a study of T cells in Graves' hyperthyroidism and ophthalmopathy. Trimming removed 7 bases from V and 6 bases from J; junction bases left unmatched: 7. This CDR3 has 15 residues. From germline, CDR1 is ENHRY and CDR2 SYGVKD. Template material for amplifying TCR beta CDR3 regions consisted of RNA transcripts. When the TCR CDR3 underwent first-round RT-PCR, the HTBI primer set was used. MiXCR, applied by TCRdb to the multiplex PCR reads, yields one record per CDR3 protein. The sample lists approximately 430,000 distinct CDR3 sequences; around a sixth were seen once. Input material: blood. The receptor was isolated from a young woman with Graves' hyperthyroidism. This chain joins TRBV10-3 and TRBJ2-1; 12 nucleotides align to TRBD2. The CDR3 reads CAITDGLAGPNEQFF. CDR3 nucleotide sequence: TGTGCCATCACCGATGGACTAGCGGGGCCCAATGAGCAGTTCTTC.